The present TCR beta chain was sequenced within a study of blood T cell repertoires in COVID-19. Looking at the study overall: Samples came from the United States, Italy and Spain, spanning acute and convalescent COVID-19. Sources were T cells, B-cell-depleted T cells, or PBMCs; the material itself was cDNA or gDNA.

Profiled with immunoSEQ multiplex PCR; TCRdb holds only in-frame clones, not every one. Of 90,000 to 130,000 clones listed, 65% to 85% are singletons. Germline CDR1 and CDR2: SGHNT and YYREEE (reference sequence). CDR3 length: 15 amino acids. Trimming took 0 bases from V and 4 from J; bases not matched to a gene: 2. The sequence was obtained from a woman in her 70s with acute or convalescent COVID-19. The sequenced sample consisted of peripheral blood. The chain links TRBV5-4 to TRBJ2-1; TRBD2 agrees at 9 bases. CDR3 sequence reads: CASSLESGGYNEQFF. The CDR3 DNA reads as TGTGCCAGCAGCTTGGAGAGCGGGGGGTACAATGAGCAGTTCTTC. The full variable domain, its missing parts supplied by reference TRBV5-4 and TRBJ2-1, is ETGVTQSPTHLIKTRGQQVTLRCSSQSGHNTVSWYQQALGQGPQFIFQYYREEENGRGNFPPRFSGLQFPNYSSELNVNALELDDSALYLCASSLESGGYNEQFFGPGTRLTVL.